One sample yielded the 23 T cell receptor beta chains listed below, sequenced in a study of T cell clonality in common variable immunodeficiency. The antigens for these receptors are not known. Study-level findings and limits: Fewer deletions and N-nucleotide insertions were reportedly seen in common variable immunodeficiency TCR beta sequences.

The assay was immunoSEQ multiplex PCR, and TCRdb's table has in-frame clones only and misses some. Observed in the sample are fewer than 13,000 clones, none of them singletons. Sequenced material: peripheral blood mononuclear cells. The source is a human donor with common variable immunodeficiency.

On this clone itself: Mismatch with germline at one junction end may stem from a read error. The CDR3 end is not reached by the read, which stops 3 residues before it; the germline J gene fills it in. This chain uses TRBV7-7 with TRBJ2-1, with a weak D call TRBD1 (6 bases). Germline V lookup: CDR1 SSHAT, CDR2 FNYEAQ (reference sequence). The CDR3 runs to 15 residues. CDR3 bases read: TGTGCTAGCAGCTTAAATCCGGGACAATACAATGAG. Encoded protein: CASSLNPGQYNE. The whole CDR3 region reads CASSLNPGQYNEQFF.

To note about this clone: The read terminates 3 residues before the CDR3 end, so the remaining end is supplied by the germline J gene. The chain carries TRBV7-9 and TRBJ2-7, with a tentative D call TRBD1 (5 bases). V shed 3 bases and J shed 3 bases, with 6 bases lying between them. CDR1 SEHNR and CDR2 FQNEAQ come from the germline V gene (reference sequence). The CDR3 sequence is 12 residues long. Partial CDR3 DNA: TGTGCCAGCAGCTTCCAGGGCTACGAG. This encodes CASSFQGYE. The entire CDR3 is CASSFQGYEQYF. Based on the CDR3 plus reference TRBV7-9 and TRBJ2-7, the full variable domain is DTGVSQNPRHKITKRGQNVTFRCDPISEHNRLYWYRQTLGQGPEFLTYFQNEAQLEKSRLLSDRFSAERPKGSFSTLEIQRTEQGDSAMYLCASSFQGYEQYFGPGTRLTVT.

The CDR3 is CASSSRTSGIHIQYF. CDR3 bases read: TGTGCCAGCAGCTCGAGGACTAGCGGGATTCACATT. V is TRBV7-9 and J is TRBJ2-4; 12 nucleotides line up with TRBD2. The CDR3 end lies 3 residues beyond the end of the read and is filled in from the germline J gene. V was clipped by 4 bases and J by 8 bases; unmatched bases: 6. This CDR3 is built from 15 residues. Germline V gene sequence: CDR1 SEHNR, CDR2 FQNEAQ (reference sequence).

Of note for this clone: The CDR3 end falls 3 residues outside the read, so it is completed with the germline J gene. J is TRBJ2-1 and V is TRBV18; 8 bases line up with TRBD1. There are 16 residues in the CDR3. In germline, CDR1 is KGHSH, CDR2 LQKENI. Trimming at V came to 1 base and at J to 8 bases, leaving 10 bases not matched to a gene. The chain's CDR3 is CASSPLAGGARDEQFF. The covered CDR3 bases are TGTGCCAGCTCACCACTCGCAGGGGGCGCGAGGGATGAG. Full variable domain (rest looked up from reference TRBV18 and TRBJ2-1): NAGVMQNPRHLVRRRGQEARLRCSPMKGHSHVYWYRQLPEEGLKFMVYLQKENIIDESGMPKERFSAEFPKEGPSILRIQQVVRGDSAAYFCASSPLAGGARDEQFFGPGTRLTVL.

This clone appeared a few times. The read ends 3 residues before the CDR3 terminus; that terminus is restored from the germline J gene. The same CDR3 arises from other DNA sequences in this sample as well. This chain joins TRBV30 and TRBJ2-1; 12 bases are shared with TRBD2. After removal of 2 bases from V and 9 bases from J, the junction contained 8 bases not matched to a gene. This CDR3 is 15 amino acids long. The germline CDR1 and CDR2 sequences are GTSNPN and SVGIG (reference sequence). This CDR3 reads CAWSRGLAGTVEQFF. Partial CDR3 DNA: TGTGCCTGGAGTCGCGGACTAGCGGGAACTGTTGAG.

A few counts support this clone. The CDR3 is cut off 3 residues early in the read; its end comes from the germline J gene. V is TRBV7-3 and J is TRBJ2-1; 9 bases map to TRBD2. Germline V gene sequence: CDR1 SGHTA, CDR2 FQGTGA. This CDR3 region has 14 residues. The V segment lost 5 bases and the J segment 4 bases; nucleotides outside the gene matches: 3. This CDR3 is CASSPSGEYNEQFF. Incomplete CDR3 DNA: TGTGCCAGCAGCCCTAGCGGGGAATACAATGAG.

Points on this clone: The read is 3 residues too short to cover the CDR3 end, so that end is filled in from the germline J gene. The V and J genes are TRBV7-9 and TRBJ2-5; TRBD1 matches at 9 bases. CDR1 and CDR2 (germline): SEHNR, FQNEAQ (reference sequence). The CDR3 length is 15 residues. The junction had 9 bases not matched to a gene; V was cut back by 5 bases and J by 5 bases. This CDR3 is CASSRNTGGIETQYF. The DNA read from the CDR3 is TGTGCCAGCAGCCGAAATACAGGGGGCATCGAGACC.

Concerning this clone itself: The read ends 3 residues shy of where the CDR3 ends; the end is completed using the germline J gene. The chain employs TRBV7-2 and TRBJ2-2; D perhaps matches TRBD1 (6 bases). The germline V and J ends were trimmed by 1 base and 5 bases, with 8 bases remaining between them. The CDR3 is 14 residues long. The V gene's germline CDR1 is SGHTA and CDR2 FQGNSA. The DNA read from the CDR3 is TGTGCCAGCAGCTTAGTCCAGGGGACCGGGGAG. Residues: CASSLVQGTGE. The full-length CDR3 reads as CASSLVQGTGELFF.

The CDR3 sequence: CASSHWDRGYQETQYF. The sequenced part of the CDR3 DNA is TGTGCCAGCTCACACTGGGACAGGGGGTACCAAGAGACC. The chain links TRBV18 to TRBJ2-5; 11 nucleotides agree with TRBD1. The read comes to an end 3 residues before the CDR3 does, leaving the germline J gene to fill in the end. With V trimmed by 4 bases and J by 0 bases, 4 bases remained unmatched. Germline-derived CDR1 and CDR2 are KGHSH and LQKENI. The CDR3 consists of 16 residues.

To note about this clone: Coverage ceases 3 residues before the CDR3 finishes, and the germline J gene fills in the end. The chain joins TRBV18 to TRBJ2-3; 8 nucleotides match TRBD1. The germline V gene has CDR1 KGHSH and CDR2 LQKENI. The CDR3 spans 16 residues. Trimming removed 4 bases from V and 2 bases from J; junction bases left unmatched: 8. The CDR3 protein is CASSLKGQDYTDTQYF. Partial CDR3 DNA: TGTGCCAGCTCACTAAAGGGACAGGACTACACAGATACG.

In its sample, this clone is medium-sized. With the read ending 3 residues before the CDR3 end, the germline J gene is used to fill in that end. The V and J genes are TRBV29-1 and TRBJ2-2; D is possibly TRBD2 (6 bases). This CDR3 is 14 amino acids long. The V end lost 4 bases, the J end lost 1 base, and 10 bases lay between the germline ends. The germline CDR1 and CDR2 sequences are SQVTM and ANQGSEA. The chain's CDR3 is CSVAGLLNTGELFF. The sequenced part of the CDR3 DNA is TGCAGCGTTGCGGGACTCCTGAACACCGGGGAG.

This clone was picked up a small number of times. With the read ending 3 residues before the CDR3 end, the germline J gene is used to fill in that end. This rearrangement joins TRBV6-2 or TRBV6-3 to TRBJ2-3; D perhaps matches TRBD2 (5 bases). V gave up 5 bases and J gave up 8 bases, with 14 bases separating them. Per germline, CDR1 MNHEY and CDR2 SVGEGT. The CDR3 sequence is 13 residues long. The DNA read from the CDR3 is TGTGCCAGCAGTCCGACTACCACGGGTACG. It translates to CASSPTTTGT. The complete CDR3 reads CASSPTTTGTQYF.

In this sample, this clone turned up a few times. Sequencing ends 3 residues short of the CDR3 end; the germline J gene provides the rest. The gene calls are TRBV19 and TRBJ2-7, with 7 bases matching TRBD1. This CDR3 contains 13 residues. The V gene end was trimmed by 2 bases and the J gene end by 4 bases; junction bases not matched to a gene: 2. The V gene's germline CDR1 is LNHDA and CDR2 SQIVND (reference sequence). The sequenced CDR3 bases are TGTGCCAGTAGTATACAGACAGGGTACGAG. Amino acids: CASSIQTGYE. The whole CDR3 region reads CASSIQTGYEQYF.

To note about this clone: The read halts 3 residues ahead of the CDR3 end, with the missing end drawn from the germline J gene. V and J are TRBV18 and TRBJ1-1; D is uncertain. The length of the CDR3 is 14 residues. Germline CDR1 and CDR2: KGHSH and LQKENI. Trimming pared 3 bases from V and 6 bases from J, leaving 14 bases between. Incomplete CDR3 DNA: TGTGCCAGCTCACCCCCCGAAAGTCCGGCTGAA. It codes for CASSPPESPAE. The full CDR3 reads CASSPPESPAEAFF.

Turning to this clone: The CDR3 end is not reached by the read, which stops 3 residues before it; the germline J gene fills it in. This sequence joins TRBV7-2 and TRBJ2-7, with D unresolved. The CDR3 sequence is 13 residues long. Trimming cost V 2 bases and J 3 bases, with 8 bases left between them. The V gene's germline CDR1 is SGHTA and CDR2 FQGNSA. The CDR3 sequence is CASSLHQIYEQYF. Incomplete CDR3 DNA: TGTGCCAGCAGCTTACACCAGATCTACGAG.

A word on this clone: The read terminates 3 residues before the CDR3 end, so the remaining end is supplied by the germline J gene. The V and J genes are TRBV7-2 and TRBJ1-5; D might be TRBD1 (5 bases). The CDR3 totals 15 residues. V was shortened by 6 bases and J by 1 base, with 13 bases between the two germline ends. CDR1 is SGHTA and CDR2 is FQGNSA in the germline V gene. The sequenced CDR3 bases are TGTGCCAGCAGTCGGGACTCAGGAAGCAATCAGCCC. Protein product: CASSRDSGSNQP. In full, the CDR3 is CASSRDSGSNQPQHF.

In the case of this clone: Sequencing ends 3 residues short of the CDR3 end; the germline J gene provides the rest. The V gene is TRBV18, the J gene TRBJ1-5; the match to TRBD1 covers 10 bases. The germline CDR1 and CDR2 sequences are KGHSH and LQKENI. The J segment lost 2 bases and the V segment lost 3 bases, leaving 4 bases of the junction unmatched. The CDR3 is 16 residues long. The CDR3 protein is CASSPRGTGGNQPQHF. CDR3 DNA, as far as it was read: TGTGCCAGCTCACCCCGAGGGACAGGGGGCAATCAGCCC.

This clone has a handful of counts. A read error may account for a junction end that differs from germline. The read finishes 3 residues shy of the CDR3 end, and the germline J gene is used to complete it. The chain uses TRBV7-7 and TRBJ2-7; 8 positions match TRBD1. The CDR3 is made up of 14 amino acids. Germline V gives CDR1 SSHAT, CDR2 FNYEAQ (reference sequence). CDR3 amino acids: CASSKTGALSEQYF. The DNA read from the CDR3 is TGTGCTAGCAGCAAGACAGGGGCGCTTTCCGAG.

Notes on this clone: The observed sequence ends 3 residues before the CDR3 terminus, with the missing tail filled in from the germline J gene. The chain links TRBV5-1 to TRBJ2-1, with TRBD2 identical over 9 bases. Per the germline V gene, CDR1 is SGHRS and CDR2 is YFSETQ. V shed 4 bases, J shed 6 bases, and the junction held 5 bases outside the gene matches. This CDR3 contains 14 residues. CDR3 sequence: CASSGGLASNEQFF. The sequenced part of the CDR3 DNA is TGCGCCAGCAGCGGGGGACTAGCTTCCAATGAG.

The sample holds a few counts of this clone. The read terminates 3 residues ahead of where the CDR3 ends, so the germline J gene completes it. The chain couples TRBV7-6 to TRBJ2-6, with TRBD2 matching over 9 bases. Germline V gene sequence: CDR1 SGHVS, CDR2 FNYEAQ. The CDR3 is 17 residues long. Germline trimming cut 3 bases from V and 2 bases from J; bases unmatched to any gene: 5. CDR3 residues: CASSFLAGTTGANVLTF. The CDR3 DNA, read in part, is TGTGCCAGCAGCTTTCTAGCGGGGACGACTGGGGCCAACGTC. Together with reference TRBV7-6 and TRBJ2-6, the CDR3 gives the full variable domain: GAGVSQSPRYKVTKRGQDVALRCDPISGHVSLYWYRQALGQGPEFLTYFNYEAQQDKSGLPNDRFSAERPEGSISTLTIQRTEQRDSAMYRCASSFLAGTTGANVLTFGAGSRLTVL.

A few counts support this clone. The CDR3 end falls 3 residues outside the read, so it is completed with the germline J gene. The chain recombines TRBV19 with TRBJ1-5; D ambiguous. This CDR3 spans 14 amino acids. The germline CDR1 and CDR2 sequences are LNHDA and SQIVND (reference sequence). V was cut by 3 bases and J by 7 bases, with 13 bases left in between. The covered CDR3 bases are TGTGCCAGTAGTATCGGTGCTTCTAAGCAGCCC. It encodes CASSIGASKQP. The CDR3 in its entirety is CASSIGASKQPQHF.

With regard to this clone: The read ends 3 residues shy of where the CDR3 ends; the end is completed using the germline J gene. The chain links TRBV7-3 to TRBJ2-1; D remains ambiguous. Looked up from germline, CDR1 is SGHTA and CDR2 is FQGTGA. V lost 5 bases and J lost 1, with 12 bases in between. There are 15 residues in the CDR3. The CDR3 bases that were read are TGTGCCAGCAGCCCCATTAGAACTTCCTACAATGAG. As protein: CASSPIRTSYNE. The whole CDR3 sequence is CASSPIRTSYNEQFF.

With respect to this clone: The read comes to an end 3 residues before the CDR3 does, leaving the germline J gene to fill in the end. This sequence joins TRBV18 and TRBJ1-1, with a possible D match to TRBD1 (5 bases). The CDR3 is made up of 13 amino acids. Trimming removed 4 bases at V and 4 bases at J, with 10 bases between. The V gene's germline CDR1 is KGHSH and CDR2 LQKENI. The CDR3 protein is CASSRKGATEAFF. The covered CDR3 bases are TGTGCCAGCTCACGGAAAGGGGCCACTGAA.